This T cell receptor (beta chain) was found in a study of blood T cells in healthy people across ages. Using a J-beta primer mix together with a sample-barcoded 5' primer, a second PCR was run for 7 to 11 cycles. TCRdb ran MiXCR on the 5' RACE reads and lists one entry per CDR3 protein. The data contain 850,000 to 950,000 distinct CDR3 sequences, around 30% of them singletons. There are 15 residues in the CDR3. Germline V lookup: CDR1 MDHEN, CDR2 SYDVKM. V was shortened by 6 bases and J by 1 base, with 15 bases between the two germline ends. The source of this sequence is a woman older than 75 in good health. The rearrangement joins TRBV28 to TRBJ1-2; D gene uncertain. Specimen: blood. CDR3 protein: CASSRSHLFNYGYTF. CDR3 bases: TGTGCCAGCAGCCGCAGTCACTTATTTAACTATGGCTACACCTTC.